The 12 T cell receptor beta chains below were found in one sample sequenced in a study of blood T cell repertoires in COVID-19. Produced via immunoSEQ multiplex PCR; TCRdb's table is partial and in-frame only. This sample has some 190,000 clones; over 75% occur once, and the top ten carry about 6.8%. Material for sequencing was peripheral blood. The receptors shown here come from a woman aged 40 to 50 who had recovered from COVID-19.

This clone occurred a few times. This chain links TRBV5-6 with TRBJ1-6; no firm D call. V was cut by 0 bases and J by 8 bases, with 6 bases left in between. Germline V CDR1 and CDR2: SGHDT, YYEEEE. CDR3 size: 13 residues. CDR3 coding DNA: TGTGCCAGCAGCTTGGAGGGAGATTCACCCCTCCACTTT. It is translated as CASSLEGDSPLHF.

The chain combines TRBV2 with TRBJ1-6, with TRBD1 matching 8 bases. J lost 7 bases, V lost 8 bases, and 7 bases had no gene match. Germline V lookup: CDR1 SNHLY, CDR2 FYNNEI. The CDR3 is made up of 14 amino acids. CDR3 bases: TGTGCCAGCTTGGCCACAGGGGGGAATTCACCCCTCCACTTT. The encoded protein is CASLATGGNSPLHF.

CDR3: CASSTGSGLAGEDTQYF. The CDR3 DNA sequence: TGCGCCAGCAGCACAGGATCGGGACTAGCGGGAGAAGATACGCAGTATTTT. This rearrangement joins TRBV5-1 to TRBJ2-3, with 14 bases lining up with TRBD2. CDR1 and CDR2 from the germline V gene are SGHRS and YFSETQ. V was clipped by 4 bases and J by 5 bases; unmatched bases: 9. This CDR3 region has 17 residues.

V is TRBV12-3 or TRBV12-4 and J is TRBJ1-2; weak D call: TRBD1 (5 bases). The CDR3 spans 12 residues. The ends were cut back, 10 bases at V and 3 bases at J, with 12 bases in the middle. The CDR3 loop reads CATQGVDYGYTF. The CDR3 nucleotides read TGTGCCACCCAAGGGGTGGACTATGGCTACACCTTC.

The V gene is TRBV30, the J gene TRBJ2-7; 10 bases match TRBD2. The CDR3 loop spans 14 amino acids. V lost 3 bases, J lost 4 bases, and 6 bases stayed unmatched. Germline assignment: CDR1 GTSNPN and CDR2 SVGIG (reference sequence). CDR3 sequence (DNA): TGTGCCTGGAGCCCTGGACTAGCGGATTACGAGCAGTACTTC. Translated: CAWSPGLADYEQYF.

CDR3 amino acids: CASSQSESAGELFF. CDR3 nucleotides: TGTGCCAGCAGCCAAAGCGAGTCTGCCGGGGAGCTGTTTTTT. The chain uses TRBV3-1 (or the pseudogene TRBV3-2) and TRBJ2-2; no firm D call. CDR1 LGHDT and CDR2 YNNKEL come from the germline V gene (reference sequence). V gave up 2 bases and J gave up 6 bases, with 10 bases separating them. The CDR3 contains 14 residues.

The gene calls are TRBV3-1 (or the pseudogene TRBV3-2) and TRBJ2-3; 11 bases align to TRBD2. CDR1 LGHDT and CDR2 YNNKEL come from the germline V gene (reference sequence). J gave up 0 bases and V 4 bases, and 3 bases lay outside the gene matches. CDR3 size: 16 residues. The CDR3 region is CASSPLAGGSTDTQYF. The CDR3 DNA sequence: TGTGCCAGCAGCCCTCTAGCGGGAGGAAGCACAGATACGCAGTATTTT.

The chain links TRBV6-1 to TRBJ2-3; the D gene is possibly TRBD2 (6 bases). V lost 2 bases and J lost 3, with 18 bases in between. This CDR3 is 17 amino acids long. From germline, CDR1 is MNHNS and CDR2 SASEGT. The CDR3, as DNA: TGTGCCAGCAGTGAATTAAGGGCGGGAAGAGGAACAGATACGCAGTATTTT. Encoded protein: CASSELRAGRGTDTQYF.

This chain connects TRBV2 to TRBJ2-1; 8 nucleotides agree with TRBD2. V was pared by 4 bases and J by 9 bases, with 11 bases of the junction left unmatched. Per germline, CDR1 SNHLY and CDR2 FYNNEI. The CDR3 spans 15 residues. CDR3 protein: CASSVSIAGWGEQFF. CDR3 in DNA: TGTGCCAGCAGTGTTAGTATAGCGGGGTGGGGTGAGCAGTTCTTC.

This clone has a single count. The chain couples TRBV6-1 to TRBJ2-1; 10 nucleotides agree with TRBD2. There are 16 residues in the CDR3. Germline CDR1 MNHNS, CDR2 SASEGT. With V trimmed by 4 bases and J by 0 bases, 3 bases remained unmatched. The CDR3: CASSVPSGSSYNEQFF. CDR3 nucleotide sequence: TGTGCCAGCAGTGTACCTAGCGGGAGCTCCTACAATGAGCAGTTCTTC.

The CDR3 sequence is CASSTQGTSYTF. DNA of the CDR3: TGTGCCAGCAGTACACAGGGTACAAGCTACACCTTC. The chain combines TRBV12-3 or TRBV12-4 with TRBJ1-2; perhaps TRBD1 as D (6 bases). CDR3 length: 12 amino acids. Trimming shortened V by 5 bases and J by 9 bases, and 13 bases separated the two germline ends.

This sequence joins TRBV5-1 and TRBJ2-1; the match to TRBD2 covers 12 bases. Trimming cost V 6 bases and J 7 bases; bases outside gene matches: 14. CDR3 length: 17 amino acids. CDR1 is SGHRS and CDR2 is YFSETQ in the germline V gene. In DNA, the CDR3 is TGCGCCAGCACGCCAACCTCTAGCGGGAGGGCCGTGAATGAGCAGTTCTTC. Protein sequence: CASTPTSSGRAVNEQFF.